The present entry profiles one T cell receptor (beta chain) with its context. Antigen: not known. This sample was taken from a study of cytomegalovirus exposure and HLA in healthy donors. The overall study: The same platform was used for the 100 to 150 validation repertoires and the roughly 670 first-cohort repertoires, a later analysis reported.

Trimming at V came to 5 bases and at J to 4 bases, leaving 3 bases not matched to a gene. CDR1 and CDR2 from the germline V gene are MDHEN and SYDVKM. The CDR3 length is 16 residues. Overall study findings and caveats: The classifier reportedly diagnosed cytomegalovirus status with high specificity and sensitivity. The CMV antigen specificity of three CMV-associated chains was confirmed through in vitro analysis. Some public TCRs appeared in many individuals, while most sequences were rare.

The repertoire was sequenced with immunoSEQ multiplex PCR; TCRdb's copy has only in-frame clones and lacks some. The top ten hold 0.63% of the sample, which has about 72,000 clones, about 93% seen once. V and J are TRBV28 and TRBJ2-2; 14 bases are a match to TRBD2. Material: PBMCs. The origin of this receptor is a woman aged 18-29 years in good health and CMV-seronegative. The CDR3 DNA is TGTGCCAGCAGTAAGGGACTAGCGGGGGTCACCGGGGAGCTGTTTTTT. Its protein is CASSKGLAGVTGELFF. The variable domain in full, completed from reference TRBV28 and TRBJ2-2, reads DVKVTQSSRYLVKRTGEKVFLECVQDMDHENMFWYRQDPGLGLRLIYFSYDVKMKEKGDIPEGYSVSREKKERFSLILESASTNQTSMYLCASSKGLAGVTGELFFGEGSRLTVL.